Each of the 8 T cell receptor beta chains below was sequenced from the same sample in a study of T cell responses to AZD1222 COVID-19 vaccine. Sequencing used immunoSEQ multiplex PCR; TCRdb keeps in-frame clones, though not all of them. The sample gives roughly 150,000 clones, 88% of which show up once; approximately 2.1% is in the top ten. The specimen comprised peripheral blood, sampled on day 0 of AZD1222 vaccination. The receptors derive from an adult in good health.

V usage is TRBV11-3 and J usage is TRBJ1-1, with 9 bases that match TRBD1. Germline CDR1 SGHNT, CDR2 YENEEA. This CDR3 contains 15 residues. Unmatched junction bases numbered 9, after V lost 5 bases and J lost 5 bases. In DNA, the CDR3 is TGTGCCAGCAGCCCCCTACAGGGGGCCGGAACTGAAGCTTTCTTT. Its translation is CASSPLQGAGTEAFF. Full variable domain (rest looked up from reference TRBV11-3 and TRBJ1-1): EAGVVQSPRYKIIEKKQPVAFWCNPISGHNTLYWYLQNLGQGPELLIRYENEEAVDDSQLPKDRFSAERLKGVDSTLKIQPAELGDSAVYLCASSPLQGAGTEAFFGQGTRLTVV.

V is TRBV28 and J is TRBJ1-3; possibly TRBD1 for D (6 bases). V was shortened by 8 bases and J by 1 base, with 12 bases between the two germline ends. This CDR3 is 14 amino acids long. Germline assignment: CDR1 MDHEN and CDR2 SYDVKM. The CDR3 DNA follows: TGTGCCAGCTTTAAGGGGGGGTCTGGAAACACCATATATTTT. Translated: CASFKGGSGNTIYF.

The chain uses TRBV7-8 and TRBJ1-1; 10 bases align to TRBD1. The V gene end was trimmed by 5 bases and the J gene end by 0 bases; junction bases not matched to a gene: 6. CDR3 length equals 16 residues. The germline V gene has CDR1 SGHVS and CDR2 FQNEAQ. CDR3 in amino acids: CASSLWTGGMNTEAFF. The CDR3 DNA reads as TGTGCCAGCAGCCTCTGGACAGGGGGTATGAACACTGAAGCTTTCTTT.

V and J are TRBV30 and TRBJ1-4; D may be TRBD1 (6 bases). This CDR3 contains 14 residues. In germline, CDR1 is GTSNPN, CDR2 SVGIG (reference sequence). The V gene lost 2 bases and the J gene lost 5 bases, with 12 bases spanning the gap. CDR3 region: CAWSIGGPNEKLFF. The CDR3 DNA reads TGTGCCTGGAGTATAGGGGGACCAAATGAAAAACTGTTTTTT.

As for this clone: The junction departs from the called germline gene at one end, perhaps through a read error. Distinct nucleotide sequences in the sample also encode this CDR3. The CDR3 bases are TGTGCTAGTAGTATAATCCCATCTAATGAGCAGTTCTTC. Protein product: CASSIIPSNEQFF. The gene calls are TRBV19 and TRBJ2-1; D ambiguous. This CDR3 has 13 amino acids. The germline CDR1 and CDR2 sequences are LNHDA and SQIVND (reference sequence).

V and J are TRBV10-1 and TRBJ1-1, with a possible D match to TRBD1 (5 bases). Germline V gives CDR1 WNHNN, CDR2 SYGVQD (reference sequence). The CDR3 extends over 15 amino acids. V was shortened by 1 base and J by 4 bases, with 13 bases between the two germline ends. The chain's CDR3 is CASSECGRASTEAFF. The CDR3 DNA sequence: TGCGCCAGCAGTGAGTGTGGCAGGGCTTCCACTGAAGCTTTCTTT.

This chain uses TRBV6-6 with TRBJ1-1; 8 nucleotides agree with TRBD1. The germline gives CDR1 MNHNY, CDR2 SVGAGI (reference sequence). Trimming removed 0 bases from V and 3 bases from J; junction bases left unmatched: 0. The CDR3 has 14 residues. Here the CDR3 reads CASSYSTGDTEAFF. CDR3 nucleotide sequence: TGTGCCAGCAGTTACTCGACAGGGGACACTGAAGCTTTCTTT.

V gene TRBV9 combines with J gene TRBJ2-2, with D perhaps TRBD2 (6 bases). The V end lost 0 bases, the J end lost 7 bases, and 16 bases lay between the germline ends. There are 16 residues in the CDR3. Per the germline V gene, CDR1 is SGDLS and CDR2 is YYNGEE. The CDR3: CASSVDPGDVDGELFF. CDR3 nucleotides: TGTGCCAGCAGCGTAGATCCGGGAGACGTGGACGGGGAGCTGTTTTTT.